The 16 T cell receptor beta chains below come from one sample, sequenced in a study of T cell responses to AZD1222 COVID-19 vaccine. Clones were sequenced by immunoSEQ multiplex PCR, and TCRdb holds only the in-frame ones, with some missing. This sample has roughly 200,000 clones, with more than 85% found just once. The sequencing here drew on peripheral blood, taken 28 days after the second AZD1222 dose. These TCRs come from an adult who received the AZD1222 COVID-19 vaccine.

This chain links TRBV4-1 with TRBJ1-5; a possible D gene is TRBD1 (6 bases). This CDR3 region has 14 residues. Germline lookup yields CDR1 MGHRA and CDR2 YSYEKL. Trimming took 5 bases from V and 5 from J, leaving 13 bases between them. The CDR3 sequence is CASSSGQNYQPQHF. CDR3 DNA sequence: TGCGCCAGCAGCTCCGGACAGAACTATCAGCCCCAGCATTTT.

J is TRBJ1-1 and V is TRBV18; D perhaps matches TRBD1 (6 bases). Germline CDR1 is KGHSH and CDR2 is LQKENI. CDR3 length equals 15 residues. V lost 4 bases and J 0 bases, leaving 12 bases between the germline ends. The CDR3 sequence is CASSQLGQMNTEAFF. CDR3 nucleotide sequence: TGTGCCAGCTCACAGTTAGGACAGATGAACACTGAAGCTTTCTTT.

V gene TRBV6-5 combines with J gene TRBJ2-7; possible D gene TRBD1, 6 bases. V was shortened by 5 bases and J by 6 bases, with 8 bases between the two germline ends. Germline V gene data show CDR1 as MNHEY and CDR2 as SVGAGI. This CDR3 spans 11 amino acids. CDR3 residues: CASSLQGEQYF. As DNA, the CDR3 is TGTGCCAGCAGTCTACAGGGCGAGCAGTACTTC.

The rearrangement links TRBV5-8 to TRBJ2-1, with D uncertain. The germline CDR1 and CDR2 sequences are SGHTS and YDEGEE. CDR3 size: 12 residues. The V gene lost 5 bases and the J gene lost 12 bases, with 15 bases spanning the gap. The CDR3 loop reads CASSFEQPGQFF. CDR3 bases: TGTGCCAGCAGTTTCGAACAGCCGGGGCAGTTCTTC.

The V and J genes are TRBV9 and TRBJ1-2; unclear D gene. Per germline, CDR1 SGDLS and CDR2 YYNGEE. V lost 0 bases to trimming and J lost 4 bases, with 4 bases between them. The CDR3 is made up of 12 amino acids. The CDR3 is CASSVVPYGYTF. In DNA, the CDR3 is TGTGCCAGCAGCGTAGTTCCCTATGGCTACACCTTC. Together with reference TRBV9 and TRBJ1-2, the CDR3 gives the full variable domain: DSGVTQTPKHLITATGQRVTLRCSPRSGDLSVYWYQQSLDQGLQFLIQYYNGEERAKGNILERFSAQQFPDLHSELNLSSLELGDSALYFCASSVVPYGYTFGSGTRLTVV.

The V and J genes are TRBV27 and TRBJ1-2; 9 bases are shared with TRBD1. J gave up 4 bases and V 6 bases, and 15 bases lay outside the gene matches. CDR3 length: 17 residues. Germline V gives CDR1 MNHEY, CDR2 SMNVEV (reference sequence). CDR3 loop: CASSPLLQGARSYGYTF. CDR3 coding DNA: TGTGCCAGCAGCCCCTTATTACAGGGGGCGCGCAGCTATGGCTACACCTTC.

The rearrangement uses TRBV3-1 (or the pseudogene TRBV3-2) and TRBJ2-5, with TRBD2 matching 8 bases. The germline gives CDR1 LGHDT, CDR2 YNNKEL (reference sequence). Losses at the gene ends were 5 bases for V and 4 bases for J; bases not matched to a gene: 12. The CDR3 totals 16 residues. The CDR3 bases are TGTGCCAGCAGCTTCCGCTCCAGCGGGGGAGGAGAGACCCAGTACTTC. Protein: CASSFRSSGGGETQYF.

V usage is TRBV11-3 and J usage is TRBJ1-3; 10 bases fit TRBD1. CDR1 is SGHNT and CDR2 is YENEEA in the germline V gene. The CDR3 has 20 residues. The V and J ends lost 4 bases and 0 bases, in that order; junction bases with no gene match: 15. For the CDR3, the DNA is TGTGCCAGCAGCTCCCCCTTCCCGGGACAGGGGCCCTTCTCTGGAAACACCATATATTTT. This gives the protein CASSSPFPGQGPFSGNTIYF. The full variable domain, its missing parts supplied by reference TRBV11-3 and TRBJ1-3, is EAGVVQSPRYKIIEKKQPVAFWCNPISGHNTLYWYLQNLGQGPELLIRYENEEAVDDSQLPKDRFSAERLKGVDSTLKIQPAELGDSAVYLCASSSPFPGQGPFSGNTIYFGEGSWLTVV.

Only one count was recorded for this clone. The V gene is TRBV6-4, the J gene TRBJ1-2, with 12 bases aligning to TRBD1. Germline values: CDR1 MRHNA, CDR2 SNTAGT. The length of the CDR3 is 15 residues. Losses at the gene ends were 7 bases for V and 7 bases for J; bases not matched to a gene: 10. This chain's CDR3 is CASTSGTGGVFGYTF. In DNA, the CDR3 is TGTGCCAGCACCAGCGGGACAGGGGGCGTTTTTGGCTACACCTTC.

This chain connects TRBV24-1 to TRBJ1-6; D ambiguous. Trimming took off 5 bases at V and 10 bases at J, with 20 bases between the two ends. The CDR3 sequence is 16 residues long. Germline V gene sequence: CDR1 KGHDR, CDR2 SFDVKD. The CDR3 is CATSVPRVRKGSPLHF. Written as DNA, the CDR3 is TGTGCCACCAGTGTCCCAAGGGTGAGAAAGGGATCACCCCTCCACTTT.

This chain uses TRBV27 with TRBJ1-3; no clear D gene. Trimming cost V 8 bases and J 0 bases, with 14 bases left between them. The CDR3 loop spans 15 amino acids. CDR1 is MNHEY, CDR2 SMNVEV, per germline (reference sequence). CDR3 protein: CASPLRGNSGNTIYF. DNA for the CDR3: TGTGCCAGCCCCTTACGGGGTAACTCTGGAAACACCATATATTTT.

The CDR3 sequence is CASKGSGRDRQFF. The CDR3 DNA reads TGTGCCAGCAAGGGTAGCGGGAGGGACAGACAGTTCTTC. This chain connects TRBV12-3 or TRBV12-4 to TRBJ2-1; TRBD2 matches 11 bases. Trimming at V came to 7 bases and at J to 13 bases, leaving 9 bases not matched to a gene. This CDR3 contains 13 residues.

This chain joins TRBV7-9 and TRBJ2-6; unclear D gene. Germline V gene lookup returns CDR1 SEHNR and CDR2 FQNEAQ (reference sequence). Trimming shortened V by 2 bases and J by 2 bases, and 16 bases separated the two germline ends. The CDR3 is 18 amino acids. The CDR3 DNA sequence: TGTGCCAGCAGCTTACCGGCCTCCTCGGGCCCTGGGGCCAACGTCCTGACTTTC. Protein product: CASSLPASSGPGANVLTF.

V usage is TRBV7-9 and J usage is TRBJ1-1; 8 nucleotides match TRBD1. Per germline, CDR1 SEHNR and CDR2 FQNEAQ (reference sequence). The J segment lost 5 bases and the V segment lost 5 bases, leaving 7 bases of the junction unmatched. The CDR3 is 14 amino acids. Here the CDR3 DNA reads TGTGCCAGCAGCCTAGGGTACAGGGGGACTGAAGCTTTCTTT. The encoded protein is CASSLGYRGTEAFF.

The chain carries TRBV28 and TRBJ1-5; D not resolved. Germline CDR1 reads MDHEN; CDR2 reads SYDVKM. The V end was cut by 6 bases, the J end by 7 bases, with 13 bases between. This CDR3 spans 13 amino acids. CDR3 residues: CASRSSGSQPQHF. As DNA, the CDR3 is TGTGCCAGCAGATCCAGTGGCTCCCAGCCCCAGCATTTT.

The chain is built from TRBV4-1 and TRBJ2-3; D call uncertain. The CDR3 extends over 14 amino acids. The germline V gene has CDR1 MGHRA and CDR2 YSYEKL. V gave up 4 bases and J gave up 7 bases, with 15 bases separating them. The CDR3 nucleotides are TGCGCCAGCAGCCCCGGGCCCATCCAATATACGCAGTATTTT. This encodes CASSPGPIQYTQYF.